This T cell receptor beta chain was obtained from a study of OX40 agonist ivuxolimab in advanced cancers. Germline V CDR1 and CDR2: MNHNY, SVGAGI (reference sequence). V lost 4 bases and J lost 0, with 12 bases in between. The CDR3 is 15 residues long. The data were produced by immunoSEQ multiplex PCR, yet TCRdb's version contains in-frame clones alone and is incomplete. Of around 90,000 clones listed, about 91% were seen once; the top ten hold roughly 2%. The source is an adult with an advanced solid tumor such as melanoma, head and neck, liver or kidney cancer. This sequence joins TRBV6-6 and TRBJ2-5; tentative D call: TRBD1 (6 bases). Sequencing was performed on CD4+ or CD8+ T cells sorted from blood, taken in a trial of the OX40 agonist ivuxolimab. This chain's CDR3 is CASSSRGLDQETQYF. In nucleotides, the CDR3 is TGTGCCAGCAGTTCTAGGGGGTTGGACCAAGAGACCCAGTACTTC.